The present T cell receptor (beta chain) was sequenced within a study of PD-1 blockade in mismatch repair-deficient tumors listed by TCRdb under 2017. About the full investigation: The trial enrolled 86 consecutive patients with about twelve mismatch repair-deficient cancer types between 2013 and late 2016, all previously treated and progressing. Tumor-associated T cell clones in the peripheral blood of patients responding to PD-1 blockade were tracked using deep sequencing of TCR CDR3 regions.

What the authors observed across the whole study: Clones residing in the tumor, which were often undetectable in blood before treatment, expanded quickly after pembrolizumab and then contracted, generally before radiologic responses.

Concerning this clone itself: Its antigen remains undetermined. Base qualities are not provided; no much larger clone lies one nucleotide away.

Receptors were amplified or captured by the immunoSEQ multiplex PCR assay. The table comes from immuneACCESS by way of TCRdb, which keeps in-frame sequences with V and J called. Part of the clones is missing from these tables; in studies checked, under half for an unresolved V gene and the rest for unknown reasons. Recorded for this sample are over 75,000 clones; about 84% of them occurred a single time. The ten largest clones take up just over 2.5% of the sample. Explained via the paper, the time point label denotes: peripheral blood 12 weeks after first pembrolizumab dose. For each enrolled patient, mismatch repair deficiency was established using either polymerase chain reaction or immunohistochemistry. TCR sequencing was performed for a few patients who responded to pembrolizumab therapy. Pembrolizumab PD-1 blockade was prospectively tested in advanced mismatch repair-deficient cancers, regardless of tissue of origin, in the phase II trial. Peripheral blood T cell samples were gathered serially, both before PD-1 blockade started and at multiple time points afterward. The timing of each blood sample was reported as weeks after the first dose of pembrolizumab.

This TCR came from an adult with mismatch repair-deficient cancer. Sequencing used peripheral blood, obtained 12 weeks after starting pembrolizumab.

At the DNA level, the sequence is TGTGCCAGCAGTTTAACTTTAGGGACAGTGAGCTCCTACGAGCAGTACTTC. It codes for CASSLTLGTVSSYEQYF. The chain employs TRBV28 and TRBJ2-7; 7 central bases correspond to TRBD1. The cysteine opens and the phenylalanine closes a CDR3 of 17 amino acids. Here the CDR3 DNA is all that survives: 51 bases in frame from base 1. Ends trimmed: V by 2 bases, J by 0 bases; bases unmatched to a gene: 10. CDR1 and CDR2 are read off the germline V gene as MDHEN and SYDVKM.